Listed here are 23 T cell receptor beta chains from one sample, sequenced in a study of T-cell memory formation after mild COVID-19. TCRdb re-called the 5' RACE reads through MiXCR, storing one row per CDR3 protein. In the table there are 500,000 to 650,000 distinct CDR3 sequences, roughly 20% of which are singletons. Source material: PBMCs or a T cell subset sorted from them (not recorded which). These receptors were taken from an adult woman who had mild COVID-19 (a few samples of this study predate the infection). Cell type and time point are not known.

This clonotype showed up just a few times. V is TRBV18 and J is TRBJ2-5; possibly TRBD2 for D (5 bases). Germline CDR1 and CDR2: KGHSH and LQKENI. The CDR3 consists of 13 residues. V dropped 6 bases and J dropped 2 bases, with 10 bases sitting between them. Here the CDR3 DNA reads TGTGCCAGCTCTTCAACTAGACAAGAGACCCAGTACTTC. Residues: CASSSTRQETQYF.

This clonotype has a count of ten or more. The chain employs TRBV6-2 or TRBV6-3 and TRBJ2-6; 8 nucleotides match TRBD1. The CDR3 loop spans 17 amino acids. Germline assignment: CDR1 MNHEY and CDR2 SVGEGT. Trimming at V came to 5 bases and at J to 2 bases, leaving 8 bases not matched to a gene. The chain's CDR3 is CASSRGQGWAGANVLTF. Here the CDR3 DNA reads TGTGCCAGCAGTAGAGGACAGGGATGGGCTGGGGCCAACGTCCTGACTTTC.

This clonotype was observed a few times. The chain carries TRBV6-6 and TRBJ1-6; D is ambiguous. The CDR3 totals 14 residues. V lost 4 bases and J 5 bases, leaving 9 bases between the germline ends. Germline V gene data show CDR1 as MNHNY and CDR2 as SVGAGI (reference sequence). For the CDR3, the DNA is TGTGCCAGCAGTTTTGTCAGCGATAATTCACCCCTCCACTTT. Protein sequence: CASSFVSDNSPLHF.

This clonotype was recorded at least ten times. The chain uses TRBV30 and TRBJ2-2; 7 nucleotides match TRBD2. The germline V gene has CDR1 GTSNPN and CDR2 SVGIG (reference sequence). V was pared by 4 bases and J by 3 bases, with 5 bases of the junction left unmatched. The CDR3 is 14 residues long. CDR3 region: CAWKFAGDTGELFF. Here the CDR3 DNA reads TGTGCCTGGAAGTTCGCGGGAGACACCGGGGAGCTGTTTTTT.

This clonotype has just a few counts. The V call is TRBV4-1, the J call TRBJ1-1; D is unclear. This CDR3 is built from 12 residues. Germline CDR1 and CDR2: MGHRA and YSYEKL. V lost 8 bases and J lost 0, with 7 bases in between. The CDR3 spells CASHDMNTEAFF. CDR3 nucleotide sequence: TGCGCCAGCCATGATATGAACACTGAAGCTTTCTTT.

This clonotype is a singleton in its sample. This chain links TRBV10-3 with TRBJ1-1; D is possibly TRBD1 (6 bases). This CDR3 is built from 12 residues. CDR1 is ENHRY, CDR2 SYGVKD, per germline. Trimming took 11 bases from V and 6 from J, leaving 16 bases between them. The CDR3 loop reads CAVGGRTAEAFF. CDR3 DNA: TGTGCCGTCGGGGGCCGAACGGCTGAAGCTTTCTTT.

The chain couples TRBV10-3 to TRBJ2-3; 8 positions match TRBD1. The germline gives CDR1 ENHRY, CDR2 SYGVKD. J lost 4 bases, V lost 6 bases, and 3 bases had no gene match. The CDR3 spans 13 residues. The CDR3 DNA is TGTGCCATCAGGGGGACAGGAGCAGATACGCAGTATTTT. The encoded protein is CAIRGTGADTQYF.

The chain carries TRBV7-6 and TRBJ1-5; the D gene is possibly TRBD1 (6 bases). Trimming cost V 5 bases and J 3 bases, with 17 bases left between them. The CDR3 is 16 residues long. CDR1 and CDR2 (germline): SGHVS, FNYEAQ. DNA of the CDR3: TGTGCCAGCAGCCTTACACCAGGACAGAACAATCAGCCCCAGCATTTT. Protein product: CASSLTPGQNNQPQHF.

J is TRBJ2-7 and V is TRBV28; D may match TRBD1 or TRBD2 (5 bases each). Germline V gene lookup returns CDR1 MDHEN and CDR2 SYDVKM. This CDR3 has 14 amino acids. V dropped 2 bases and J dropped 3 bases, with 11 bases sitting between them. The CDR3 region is CASSLQGAGYEQYF. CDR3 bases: TGTGCCAGCAGTTTACAGGGTGCGGGCTACGAGCAGTACTTC.

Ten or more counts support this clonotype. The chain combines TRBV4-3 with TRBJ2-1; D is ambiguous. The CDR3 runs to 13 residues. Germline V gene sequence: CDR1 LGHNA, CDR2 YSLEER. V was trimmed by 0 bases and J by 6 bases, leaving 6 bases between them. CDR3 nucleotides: TGCGCCAGCAGCCAAGAGGCGAGCAATGAGCAGTTCTTC. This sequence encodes CASSQEASNEQFF.

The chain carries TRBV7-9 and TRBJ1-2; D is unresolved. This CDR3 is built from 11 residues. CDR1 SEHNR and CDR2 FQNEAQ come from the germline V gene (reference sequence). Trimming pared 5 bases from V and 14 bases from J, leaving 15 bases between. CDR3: CASSGSRVGTF. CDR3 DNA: TGTGCCAGCAGCGGGAGTCGGGTGGGGACCTTC.

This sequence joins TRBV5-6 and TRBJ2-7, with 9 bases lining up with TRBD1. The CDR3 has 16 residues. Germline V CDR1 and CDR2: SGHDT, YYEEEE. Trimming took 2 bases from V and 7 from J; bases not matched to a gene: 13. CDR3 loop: CASSFFSGTGTKEQYF. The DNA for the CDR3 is TGTGCCAGCAGCTTCTTTTCCGGGACAGGGACTAAAGAGCAGTACTTC.

The CDR3 loop reads CASSLVPRWGGDTQYF. CDR3 sequence (DNA): TGCGCCAGCAGCTTGGTTCCTCGCTGGGGCGGGGATACGCAGTATTTT. V usage is TRBV5-1 and J usage is TRBJ2-3; D possibly uses TRBD1 or TRBD2 (5 bases each). CDR3 length: 16 amino acids. V was shortened by 0 bases and J by 6 bases, with 17 bases between the two germline ends. The germline CDR1 and CDR2 sequences are SGHRS and YFSETQ.

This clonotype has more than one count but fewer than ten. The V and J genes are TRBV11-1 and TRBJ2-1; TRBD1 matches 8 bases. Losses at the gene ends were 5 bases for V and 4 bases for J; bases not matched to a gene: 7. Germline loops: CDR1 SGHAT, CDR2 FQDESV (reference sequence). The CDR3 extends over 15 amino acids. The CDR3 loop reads CASSPQGDRYNEQFF. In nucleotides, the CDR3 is TGTGCCAGCAGCCCACAGGGGGATAGGTACAATGAGCAGTTCTTC.

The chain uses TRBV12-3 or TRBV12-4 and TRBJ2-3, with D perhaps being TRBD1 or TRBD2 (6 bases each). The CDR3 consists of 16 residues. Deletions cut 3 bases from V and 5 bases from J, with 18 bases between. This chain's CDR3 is CASSLVGAGHQDTQYF. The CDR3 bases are TGTGCCAGCAGTTTGGTAGGGGCGGGACATCAAGATACGCAGTATTTT.

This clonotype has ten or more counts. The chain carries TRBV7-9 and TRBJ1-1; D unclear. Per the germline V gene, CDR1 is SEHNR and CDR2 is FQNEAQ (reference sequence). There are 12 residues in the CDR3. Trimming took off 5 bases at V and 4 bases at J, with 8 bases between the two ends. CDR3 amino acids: CASSGGGTEAFF. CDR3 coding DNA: TGTGCCAGCAGCGGAGGCGGCACTGAAGCTTTCTTT.

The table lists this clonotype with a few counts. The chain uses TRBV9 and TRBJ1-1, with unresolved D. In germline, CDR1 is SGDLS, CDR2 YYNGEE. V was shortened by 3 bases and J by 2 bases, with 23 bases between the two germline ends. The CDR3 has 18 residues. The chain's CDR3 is CASSGSIGAGPFNTEAFF. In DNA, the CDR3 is TGTGCCAGCAGCGGTAGTATCGGAGCCGGGCCCTTTAACACTGAAGCTTTCTTT.

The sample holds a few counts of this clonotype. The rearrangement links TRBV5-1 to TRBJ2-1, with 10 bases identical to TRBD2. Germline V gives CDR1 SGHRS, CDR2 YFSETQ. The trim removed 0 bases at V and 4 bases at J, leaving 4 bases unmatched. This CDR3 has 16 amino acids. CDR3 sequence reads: CASSLEGTSVYNEQFF. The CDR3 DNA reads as TGCGCCAGCAGCTTGGAAGGGACTAGCGTTTACAATGAGCAGTTCTTC.

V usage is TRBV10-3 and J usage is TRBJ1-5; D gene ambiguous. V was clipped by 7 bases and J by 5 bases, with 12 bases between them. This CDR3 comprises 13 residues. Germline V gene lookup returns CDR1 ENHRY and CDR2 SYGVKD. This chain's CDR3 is CAITRAVHQPQHF. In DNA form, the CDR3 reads TGTGCCATCACTCGCGCAGTCCATCAGCCCCAGCATTTT.

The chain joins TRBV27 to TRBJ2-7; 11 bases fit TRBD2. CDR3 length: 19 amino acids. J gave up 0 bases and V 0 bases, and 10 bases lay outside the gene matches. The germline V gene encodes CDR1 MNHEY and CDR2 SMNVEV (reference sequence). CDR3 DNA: TGTGCCAGCAGTTTATCAGCTCTCAAGACTAGCGGGGACTCCTACGAGCAGTACTTC. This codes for CASSLSALKTSGDSYEQYF.

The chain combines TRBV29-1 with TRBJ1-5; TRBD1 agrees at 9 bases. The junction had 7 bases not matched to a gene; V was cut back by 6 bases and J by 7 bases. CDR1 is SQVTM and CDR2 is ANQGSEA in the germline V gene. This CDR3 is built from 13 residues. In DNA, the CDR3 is TGCAGCGTCGGGACAGGGAGTATGCAGCCCCAGCATTTT. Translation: CSVGTGSMQPQHF. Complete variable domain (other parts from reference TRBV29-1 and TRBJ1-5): SAVISQKPSRDICQRGTSLTIQCQVDSQVTMMFWYRQQPGQSLTLIATANQGSEATYESGFVIDKFPISRPNLTFSTLTVSNMSPEDSSIYLCSVGTGSMQPQHFGDGTRLSIL.

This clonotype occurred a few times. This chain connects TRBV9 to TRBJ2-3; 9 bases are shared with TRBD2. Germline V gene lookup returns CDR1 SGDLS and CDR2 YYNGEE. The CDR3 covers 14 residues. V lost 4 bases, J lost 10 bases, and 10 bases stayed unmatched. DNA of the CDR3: TGTGCCAGCAGCCCGGCGGGGACTAGCCTTGCGCAGTATTTT. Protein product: CASSPAGTSLAQYF.

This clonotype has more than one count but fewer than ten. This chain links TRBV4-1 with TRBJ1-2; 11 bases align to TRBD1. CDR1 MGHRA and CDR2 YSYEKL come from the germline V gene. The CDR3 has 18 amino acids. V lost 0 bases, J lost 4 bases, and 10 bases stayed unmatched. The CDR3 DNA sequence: TGCGCCAGCAGCCAAGAGTGGACAGGGGGCGCACGGATCTATGGCTACACCTTC. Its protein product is CASSQEWTGGARIYGYTF.